This T cell receptor (beta chain) was observed in a study of cytomegalovirus exposure and HLA in healthy donors. This CDR3 has 15 residues. Trimming left V 7 bases short and J 3 bases short, with 16 bases between. The germline V gene encodes CDR1 LNHDA and CDR2 SQIVND (reference sequence). Worth noting for this clone: Its antigen is still unknown.

The study's findings and limits: Beyond CMV serostatus, there was no information to go on about immune exposure.

The PCR made use of 60 Vbeta and 13 Jbeta primers. Produced via immunoSEQ multiplex PCR; TCRdb's table is partial and in-frame only. The repertoire holds approximately 190,000 clones, with 81% as singletons. Sequencing was done on a sample of PBMCs. The sequence came from a man aged 50-59 years in good health and CMV-seronegative. V gene TRBV19 combines with J gene TRBJ1-5; no clear D. CDR3 in amino acids: CASIQSEISNQPQHF. In DNA, the CDR3 is TGTGCCAGTATCCAGTCGGAGATCTCCAATCAGCCCCAGCATTTT.